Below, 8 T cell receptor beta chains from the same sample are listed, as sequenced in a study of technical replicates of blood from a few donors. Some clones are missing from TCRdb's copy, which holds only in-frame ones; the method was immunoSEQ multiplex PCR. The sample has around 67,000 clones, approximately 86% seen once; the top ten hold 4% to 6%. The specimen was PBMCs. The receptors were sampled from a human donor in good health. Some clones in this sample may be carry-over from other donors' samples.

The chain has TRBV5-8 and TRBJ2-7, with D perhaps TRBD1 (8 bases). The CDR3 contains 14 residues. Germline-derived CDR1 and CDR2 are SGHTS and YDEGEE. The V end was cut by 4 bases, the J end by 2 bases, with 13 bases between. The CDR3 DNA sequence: TGTGCCAGCAGCGGGGGGGACAGGCCCTACGAGCAGTACTTC. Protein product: CASSGGDRPYEQYF. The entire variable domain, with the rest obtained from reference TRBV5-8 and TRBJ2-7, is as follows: EAGVTQSPTHLIKTRGQQATLRCSPISGHTSVYWYQQALGLGLQFLLWYDEGEERNRGNFPPRFSGRQFPNYSSELNVNALELEDSALYLCASSGGDRPYEQYFGPGTRLTVT.

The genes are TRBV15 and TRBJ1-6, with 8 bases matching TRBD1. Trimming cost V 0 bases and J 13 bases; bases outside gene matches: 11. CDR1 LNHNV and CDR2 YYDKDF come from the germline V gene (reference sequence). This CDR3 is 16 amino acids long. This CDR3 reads CATSRDLVGQGIPLHF. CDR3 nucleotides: TGTGCCACCAGCAGAGATTTAGTTGGACAGGGTATTCCCCTCCACTTT.

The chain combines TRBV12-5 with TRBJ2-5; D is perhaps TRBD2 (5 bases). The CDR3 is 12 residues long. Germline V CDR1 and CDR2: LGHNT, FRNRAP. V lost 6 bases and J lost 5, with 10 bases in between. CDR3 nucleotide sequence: TGTGCTAGTGGACTAGATGTGGAGACCCAGTACTTC. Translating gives CASGLDVETQYF.

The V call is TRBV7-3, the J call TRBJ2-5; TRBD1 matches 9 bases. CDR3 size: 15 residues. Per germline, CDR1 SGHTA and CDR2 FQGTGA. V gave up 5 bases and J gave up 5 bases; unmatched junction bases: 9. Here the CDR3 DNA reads TGTGCCAGCAGCGAGGGACAGGGCGGAATGGAGACCCAGTACTTC. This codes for CASSEGQGGMETQYF.

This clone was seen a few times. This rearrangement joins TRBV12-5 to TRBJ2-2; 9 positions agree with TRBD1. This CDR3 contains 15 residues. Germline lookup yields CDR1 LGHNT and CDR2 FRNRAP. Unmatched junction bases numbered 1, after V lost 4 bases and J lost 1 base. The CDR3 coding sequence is TGTGCTAGTGGTTCGGGACAGGGGAACACCGGGGAGCTGTTTTTT. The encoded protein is CASGSGQGNTGELFF.

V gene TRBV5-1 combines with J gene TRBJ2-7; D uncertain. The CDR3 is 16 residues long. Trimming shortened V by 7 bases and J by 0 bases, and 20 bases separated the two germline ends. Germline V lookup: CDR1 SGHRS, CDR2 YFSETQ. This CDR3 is CASEPKPGGYSYEQYF. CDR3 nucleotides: TGCGCCAGCGAACCAAAACCTGGCGGATACTCCTACGAGCAGTACTTC. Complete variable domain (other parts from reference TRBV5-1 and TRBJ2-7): KAGVTQTPRYLIKTRGQQVTLSCSPISGHRSVSWYQQTPGQGLQFLFEYFSETQRNKGNFPGRFSGRQFSNSRSEMNVSTLELGDSALYLCASEPKPGGYSYEQYFGPGTRLTVT.

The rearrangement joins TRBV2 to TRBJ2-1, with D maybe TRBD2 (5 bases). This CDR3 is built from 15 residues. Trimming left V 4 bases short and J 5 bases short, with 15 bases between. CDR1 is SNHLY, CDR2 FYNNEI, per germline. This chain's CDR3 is CASSARAVVDNEQFF. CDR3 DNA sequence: TGTGCCAGCAGTGCCCGAGCGGTTGTGGACAATGAGCAGTTCTTC.

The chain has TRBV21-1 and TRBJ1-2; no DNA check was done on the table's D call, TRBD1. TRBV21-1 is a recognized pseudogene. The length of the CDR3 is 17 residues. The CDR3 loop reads CASSKRSRGRLYYGYTF. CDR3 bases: TGTGCCAGCAGCAAAAGGTCCAGGGGCCGCCTCTATTATGGCTACACCTTC.